One sample yielded the 3 T cell receptor beta chains listed below, sequenced in a study of cytomegalovirus exposure and HLA in healthy donors. The PCR made use of 60 Vbeta and 13 Jbeta primers. Sequencing was performed with immunoSEQ multiplex PCR; in TCRdb, only in-frame clones are kept and a portion is missing. In the table there are 250,000 to 350,000 clones, 80% of which are singletons. The sequenced material came from PBMCs. These receptors came from a girl aged 2 to 10 in good health and CMV-seronegative.

A few counts support this clone. The chain uses TRBV7-9 and TRBJ1-2; 9 bases are shared with TRBD1. The trim removed 1 base at V and 7 bases at J, leaving 10 bases unmatched. Germline loops: CDR1 SEHNR, CDR2 FQNEAQ (reference sequence). The CDR3 is made up of 16 amino acids. The CDR3 DNA reads as TGTGCCAGCAGCTTAGACGGGGGGACAGGGATCATTGGCTACACCTTC. It encodes CASSLDGGTGIIGYTF.

With regard to this clone: Compared with germline, one end of the junction differs, possibly owing to a read error. V gene TRBV7-9 combines with J gene TRBJ2-7, with D perhaps TRBD1 (7 bases). This CDR3 contains 16 residues. CDR1 and CDR2 (germline): SEHNR, FQNEAQ (reference sequence). For the CDR3, the DNA is TGTGCCAGCAGCATAGCAGAGGGGGGACAGCTCGACGAGCAGTACTTC. Translated: CASSIAEGGQLDEQYF.

The V gene is TRBV5-3, the J gene TRBJ1-5; D is unclear. TRBV5-3 is marked as an open reading frame, function uncertain. CDR3 length: 14 amino acids. V was pared by 6 bases and J by 5 bases, with 15 bases between. CDR3 nucleotide sequence: TGTGCCAGAACGTGCCCCTCCGGTCATCAGCCCCAGCATTTT. The encoded protein is CARTCPSGHQPQHF.